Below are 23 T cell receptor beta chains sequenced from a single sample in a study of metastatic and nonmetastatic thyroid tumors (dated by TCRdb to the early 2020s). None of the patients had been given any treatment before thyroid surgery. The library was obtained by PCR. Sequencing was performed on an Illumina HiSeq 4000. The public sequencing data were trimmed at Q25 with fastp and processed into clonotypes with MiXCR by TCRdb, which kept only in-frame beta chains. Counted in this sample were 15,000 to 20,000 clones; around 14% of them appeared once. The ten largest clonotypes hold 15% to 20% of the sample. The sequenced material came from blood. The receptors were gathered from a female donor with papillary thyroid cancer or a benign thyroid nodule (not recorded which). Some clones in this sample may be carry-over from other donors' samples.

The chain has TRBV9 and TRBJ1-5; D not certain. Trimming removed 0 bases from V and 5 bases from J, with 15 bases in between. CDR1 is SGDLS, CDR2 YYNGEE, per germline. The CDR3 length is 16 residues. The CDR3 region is CASSVGPMGGDQPQHF. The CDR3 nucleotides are TGTGCCAGCAGCGTAGGTCCTATGGGTGGCGATCAGCCCCAGCATTTT.

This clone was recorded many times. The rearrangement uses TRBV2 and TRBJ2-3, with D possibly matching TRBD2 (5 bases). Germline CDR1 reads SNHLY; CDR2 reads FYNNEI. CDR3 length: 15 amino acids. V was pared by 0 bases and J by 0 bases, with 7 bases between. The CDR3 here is CASSEARGSTDTQYF. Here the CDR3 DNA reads TGTGCCAGCAGTGAAGCTAGAGGGAGCACAGATACGCAGTATTTT.

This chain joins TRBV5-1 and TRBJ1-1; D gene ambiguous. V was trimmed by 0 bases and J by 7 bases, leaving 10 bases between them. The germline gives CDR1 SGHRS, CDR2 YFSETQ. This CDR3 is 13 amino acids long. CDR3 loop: CASSLEAASEAFF. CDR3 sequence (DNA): TGCGCCAGCAGCTTGGAGGCAGCTAGTGAAGCTTTCTTT.

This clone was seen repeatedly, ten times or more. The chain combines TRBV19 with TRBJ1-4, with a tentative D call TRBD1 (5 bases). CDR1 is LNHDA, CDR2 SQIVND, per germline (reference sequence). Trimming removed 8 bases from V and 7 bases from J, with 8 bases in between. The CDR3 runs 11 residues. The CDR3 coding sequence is TGTGCCAGTGGACAATTTGAAAAACTGTTTTTT. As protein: CASGQFEKLFF. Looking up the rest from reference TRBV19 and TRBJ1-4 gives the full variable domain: DGGITQSPKYLFRKEGQNVTLSCEQNLNHDAMYWYRQDPGQGLRLIYYSQIVNDFQKGDIAEGYSVSREKKESFPLTVTSAQKNPTAFYLCASGQFEKLFFGSGTQLSVL.

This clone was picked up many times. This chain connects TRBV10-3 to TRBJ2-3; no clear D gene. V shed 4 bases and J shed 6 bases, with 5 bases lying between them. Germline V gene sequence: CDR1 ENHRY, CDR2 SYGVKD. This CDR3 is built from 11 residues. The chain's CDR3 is CAISARDTQYF. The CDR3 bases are TGTGCCATCAGTGCTAGGGATACGCAGTATTTT.

The CDR3 DNA reads as TGTGCCAGCAGTGAAAGGGGACAGGAAGAGACCCAGTACTTC. This codes for CASSERGQEETQYF. The chain uses TRBV6-1 and TRBJ2-5; 8 nucleotides match TRBD1. This CDR3 region has 14 residues. CDR1 and CDR2 (germline): MNHNS, SASEGT. The V segment lost 2 bases and the J segment 3 bases; nucleotides outside the gene matches: 2.

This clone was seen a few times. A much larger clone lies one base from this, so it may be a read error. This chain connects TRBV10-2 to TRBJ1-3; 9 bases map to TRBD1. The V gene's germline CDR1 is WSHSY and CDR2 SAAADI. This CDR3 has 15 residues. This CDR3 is CAISNRDRAGNTIYF. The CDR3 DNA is TGCGCCATCAGTAACCGGGACAGGGCTGGAAACACCATATATTTT.

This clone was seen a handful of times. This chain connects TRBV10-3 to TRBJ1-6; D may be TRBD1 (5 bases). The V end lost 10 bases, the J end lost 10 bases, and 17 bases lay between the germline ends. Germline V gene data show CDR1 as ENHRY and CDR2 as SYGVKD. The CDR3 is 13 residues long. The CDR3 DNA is TGTGCCAAACAGGACGGCCCAGGGTCACCCCTCCACTTT. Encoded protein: CAKQDGPGSPLHF.

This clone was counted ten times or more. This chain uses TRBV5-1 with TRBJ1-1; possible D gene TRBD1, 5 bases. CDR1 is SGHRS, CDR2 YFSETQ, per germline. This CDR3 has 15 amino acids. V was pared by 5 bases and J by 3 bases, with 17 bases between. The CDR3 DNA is TGCGCCAGCAGGGAGGATGGGGGGGAGGACACTGAAGCTTTCTTT. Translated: CASREDGGEDTEAFF.

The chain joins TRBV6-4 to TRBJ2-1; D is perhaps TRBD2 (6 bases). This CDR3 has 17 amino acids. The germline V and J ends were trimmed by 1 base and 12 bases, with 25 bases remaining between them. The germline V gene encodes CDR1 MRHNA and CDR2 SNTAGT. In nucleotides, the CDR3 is TGTGCCAGCAGTGACTTTGGAGGAGTCTTGCGGGATCGGGGGCAGTTCTTC. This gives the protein CASSDFGGVLRDRGQFF.

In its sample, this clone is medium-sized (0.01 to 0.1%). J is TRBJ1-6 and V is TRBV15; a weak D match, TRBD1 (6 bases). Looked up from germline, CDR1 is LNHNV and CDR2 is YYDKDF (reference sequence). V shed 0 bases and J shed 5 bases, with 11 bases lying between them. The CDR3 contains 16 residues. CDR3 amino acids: CATSREARGHNSPLHF. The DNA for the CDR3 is TGTGCCACCAGCAGAGAGGCCAGGGGACATAATTCACCCCTCCACTTT.

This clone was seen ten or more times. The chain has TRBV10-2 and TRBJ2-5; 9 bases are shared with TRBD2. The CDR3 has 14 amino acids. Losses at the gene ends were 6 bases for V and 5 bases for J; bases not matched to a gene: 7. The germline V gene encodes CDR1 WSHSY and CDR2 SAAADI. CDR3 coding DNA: TGCGCCAGCAGCGGGACTAGCCAGCGGGAGACCCAGTACTTC. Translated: CASSGTSQRETQYF.

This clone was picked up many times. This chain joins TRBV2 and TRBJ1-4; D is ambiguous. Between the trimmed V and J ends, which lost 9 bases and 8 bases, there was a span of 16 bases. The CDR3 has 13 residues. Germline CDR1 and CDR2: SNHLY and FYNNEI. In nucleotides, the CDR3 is TGTGCCAGTCTACCGAACCCGAGCGAAAAACTGTTTTTT. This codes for CASLPNPSEKLFF.

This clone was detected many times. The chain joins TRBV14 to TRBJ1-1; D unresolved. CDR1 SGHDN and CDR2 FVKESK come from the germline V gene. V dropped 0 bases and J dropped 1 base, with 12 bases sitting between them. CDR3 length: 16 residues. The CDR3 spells CASSQDGGFWNTEAFF. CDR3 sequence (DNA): TGTGCCAGCAGCCAAGATGGTGGCTTCTGGAACACTGAAGCTTTCTTT.

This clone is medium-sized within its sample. CDR3 amino acids: CASSAPGQILNYGYTF. CDR3 bases: TGTGCCAGCAGTGCCCCGGGACAGATACTAAACTATGGCTACACCTTC. The rearrangement uses TRBV28 and TRBJ1-2, with 7 bases that match TRBD1. Unmatched junction bases numbered 11, after V lost 5 bases and J lost 2 bases. The CDR3 loop spans 16 amino acids. Germline CDR1 MDHEN, CDR2 SYDVKM.

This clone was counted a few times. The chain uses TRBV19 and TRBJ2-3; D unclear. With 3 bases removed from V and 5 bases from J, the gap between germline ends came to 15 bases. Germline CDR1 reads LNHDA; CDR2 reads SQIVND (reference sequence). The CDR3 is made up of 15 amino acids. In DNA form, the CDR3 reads TGTGCCAGTAGTATCGGCGGAGCAAGTGTAGATACGCAGTATTTT. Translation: CASSIGGASVDTQYF.

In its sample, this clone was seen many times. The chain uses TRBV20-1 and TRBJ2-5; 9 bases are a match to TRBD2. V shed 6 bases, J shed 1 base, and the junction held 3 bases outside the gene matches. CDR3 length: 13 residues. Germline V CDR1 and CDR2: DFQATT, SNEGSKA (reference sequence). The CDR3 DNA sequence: TGCAGTGCCCCGACTAGCGGCCAAGAGACCCAGTACTTC. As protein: CSAPTSGQETQYF.

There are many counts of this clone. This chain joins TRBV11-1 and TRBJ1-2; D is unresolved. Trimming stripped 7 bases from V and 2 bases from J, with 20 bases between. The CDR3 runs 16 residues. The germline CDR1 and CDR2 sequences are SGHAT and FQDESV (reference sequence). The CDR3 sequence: CASKSSRTAENYGYTF. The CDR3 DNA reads TGTGCCAGCAAGAGTTCAAGAACAGCCGAGAACTATGGCTACACCTTC.

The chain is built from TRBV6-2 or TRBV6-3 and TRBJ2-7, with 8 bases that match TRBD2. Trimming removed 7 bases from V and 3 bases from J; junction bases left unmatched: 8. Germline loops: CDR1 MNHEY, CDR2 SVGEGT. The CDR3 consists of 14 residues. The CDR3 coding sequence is TGTGCCAGCACCCCGGGACTAGAGGGCTACGAGCAGTACTTC. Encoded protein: CASTPGLEGYEQYF.

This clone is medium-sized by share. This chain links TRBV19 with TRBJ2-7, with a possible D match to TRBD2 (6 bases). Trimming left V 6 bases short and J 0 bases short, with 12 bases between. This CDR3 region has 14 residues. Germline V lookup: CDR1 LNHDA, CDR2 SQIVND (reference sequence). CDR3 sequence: CASRPGLTSYEQYF. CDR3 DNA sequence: TGTGCCAGTAGACCGGGACTGACCTCCTACGAGCAGTACTTC.

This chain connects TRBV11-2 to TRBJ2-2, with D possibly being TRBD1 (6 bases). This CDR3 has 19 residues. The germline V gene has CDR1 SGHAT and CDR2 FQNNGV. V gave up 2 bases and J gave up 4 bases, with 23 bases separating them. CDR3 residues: CASSLWIGRTALFTGELFF. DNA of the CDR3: TGTGCCAGCAGCTTATGGATCGGTCGGACAGCCCTCTTCACCGGGGAGCTGTTTTTT.

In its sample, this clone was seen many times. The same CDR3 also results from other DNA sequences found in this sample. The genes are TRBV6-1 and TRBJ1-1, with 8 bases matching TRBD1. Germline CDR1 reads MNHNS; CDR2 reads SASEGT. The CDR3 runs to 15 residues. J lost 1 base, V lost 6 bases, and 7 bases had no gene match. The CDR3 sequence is CASSPYRGANTEAFF. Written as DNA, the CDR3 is TGTGCCAGCAGCCCATACAGGGGGGCGAACACTGAAGCTTTCTTT.

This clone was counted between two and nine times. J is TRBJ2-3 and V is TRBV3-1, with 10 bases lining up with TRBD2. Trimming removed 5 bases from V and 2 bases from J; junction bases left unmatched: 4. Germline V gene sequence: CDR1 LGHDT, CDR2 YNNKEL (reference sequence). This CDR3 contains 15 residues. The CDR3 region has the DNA TGTGCCAGCAGCTTAGCGGGAGGCTCCACAGATACGCAGTATTTT. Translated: CASSLAGGSTDTQYF.